These T cell receptor beta chains were read from a single sample in a study of T cells in Graves' hyperthyroidism and ophthalmopathy. TCRdb reprocessed the multiplex PCR reads with MiXCR, giving one entry per CDR3 protein. The sample includes 550,000 to 700,000 distinct CDR3 sequences, around 42% of them seen just once. Input material: peripheral blood or thyroid tissue (not recorded which). Receptors originate from an adult woman with Graves' disease, either hyperthyroidism or ophthalmopathy (not recorded which). Each CDR3 is given with its conserved first and last residue. The D gene is left open where the match is weak. A row's size may be missing; if present it is once, few, many or a size class.

j_gene,abundance,v_gene,d_gene,CDR3aa,CDR3nt
TRBJ1-2,-,TRBV7-6,-,CASSLASYGHTF,TGTGCCAGCAGCTTGGCTTCCTATGGCCACACCTTC
TRBJ2-7,few,TRBV28,-,CASSFRGLNYEQYF,TGTGCCAGCAGTTTTCGCGGGCTAAACTACGAGCAGTACTTC
TRBJ2-5,many,TRBV5-1,-,CASSLGQGKETQYF,TGCGCCAGCAGCTTGGGGCAAGGAAAAGAGACCCAGTACTTC
TRBJ1-4,-,TRBV20-1,TRBD1,CSARDFSGTGTEKLFF,TGCAGTGCTAGAGATTTTTCCGGGACAGGGACGGAAAAACTGTTTTTT
TRBJ1-1,few,TRBV5-4,-,CASGFDGWVSEAFF,TGTGCCAGCGGCTTCGACGGGTGGGTTTCTGAAGCTTTCTTT
TRBJ1-1,many,TRBV5-8,TRBD1,CASSFPGQGLPFF,TGTGCCAGCAGCTTTCCGGGACAGGGGTTACCTTTCTTT
TRBJ2-7,-,TRBV10-2,TRBD2,CASSYVGTSGSRWEQYF,TGCGCCAGCAGCTACGTCGGGACTAGCGGGAGTCGGTGGGAGCAGTACTTC
TRBJ2-1,-,TRBV12-3/TRBV12-4,TRBD2,CASSSYSGRGNEQLF,TGTGCCAGCAGCTCATATAGCGGGAGAGGGAATGAGCAGCTCTTC
TRBJ2-5,many,TRBV6-2/TRBV6-3,-,CASSLEAGNQETQYF,TGTGCCAGCAGCTTGGAGGCGGGCAACCAAGAGACCCAGTACTTC
TRBJ1-1,many,TRBV7-2,TRBD1,CASSLGQGRGEAFF,TGTGCCAGCAGCTTAGGACAGGGGCGGGGTGAAGCTTTCTTT
TRBJ2-7,-,TRBV7-2,TRBD1,CASPYRGAYEQYF,TGTGCCAGCCCATACAGGGGGGCCTACGAGCAGTACTTC
TRBJ1-2,many,TRBV10-3,TRBD1,CAIRVGQGPNYGYTF,TGTGCCATCAGGGTGGGACAGGGGCCAAACTATGGCTACACCTTC
TRBJ1-4,many,TRBV5-6,-,CASSLSPPGNNEKLFF,TGTGCCAGCAGCTTGAGCCCCCCTGGGAACAATGAAAAACTGTTTTTT
TRBJ1-1,few,TRBV7-2,-,CASSFNTDTEAFF,TGTGCCAGCAGCTTCAACACCGACACTGAAGCTTTCTTT
TRBJ2-6,many,TRBV20-1,-,CSARWWPASGANVLTF,TGCAGTGCTAGATGGTGGCCAGCCTCTGGGGCCAACGTCCTGACTTTC
TRBJ1-5,-,TRBV15,-,CATSNTRTDDNQPQHF,TGTGCCACCAGCAACACCCGGACAGACGACAATCAGCCCCAGCATTTT
TRBJ1-3,few,TRBV12-3/TRBV12-4,-,CASSPRSHPTLDTIYF,TGTGCCAGCAGTCCCCGGTCCCACCCGACCCTCGACACCATATATTTT
TRBJ1-2,few,TRBV5-5,-,CASSSRLSAGDYGYTF,TGTGCCAGCAGTTCCCGCCTCTCAGCAGGAGACTATGGCTACACCTTC
TRBJ1-2,-,TRBV20-1,TRBD1,CSVDGRGQGYGYTF,TGCAGTGTGGACGGGCGGGGACAGGGGTATGGCTACACCTTC
TRBJ2-7,many,TRBV7-9,TRBD2,CASSLVGSGRAPEQYF,TGTGCCAGCAGCTTAGTTGGTAGCGGGAGGGCCCCCGAGCAGTACTTC
TRBJ2-5,-,TRBV7-2,-,CASSLDSGSEETQYF,TGTGCCAGCAGCTTAGATTCGGGGAGCGAAGAGACCCAGTACTTC
TRBJ2-5,few,TRBV11-2,-,CASSSTGNQETQYF,TGTGCCAGCAGCTCGACTGGGAACCAAGAGACCCAGTACTTC
TRBJ2-2,many,TRBV19,-,CASSWAWDTGELFF,TGTGCCAGTAGTTGGGCTTGGGACACCGGGGAGCTGTTTTTT
TRBJ2-2,-,TRBV5-1,-,CASTLVLNLNTGELFF,TGCGCCAGCACCCTGGTCCTTAACCTCAACACCGGGGAGCTGTTTTTT
TRBJ1-6,-,TRBV20-1,TRBD1,CSAIGTGNSPLHF,TGCAGTGCTATAGGGACAGGTAATTCACCCCTCCACTTT
TRBJ1-1,few,TRBV20-1,-,CSATGTKFAEAFF,TGCAGTGCTACAGGTACGAAGTTCGCTGAAGCTTTCTTT
TRBJ1-5,-,TRBV6-5,-,CASSYGQSYEHF,TGTGCCAGCAGTTACGGGCAGAGCTACGAGCATTTT
TRBJ1-2,many,TRBV20-1,TRBD1,CSAYSGTDTNYGYTF,TGCAGTGCTTACTCCGGGACAGACACTAACTATGGCTACACCTTC
TRBJ1-5,-,TRBV19,TRBD1,CASRTAQGGNQPQHF,TGTGCCAGTAGAACCGCCCAGGGGGGCAATCAGCCCCAGCATTTT
TRBJ2-3,-,TRBV25-1,-,CASSDERALDRTDTQYF,TGTGCCAGCAGTGATGAACGAGCCCTAGACCGCACAGATACGCAGTATTTT
TRBJ1-3,many,TRBV7-2,-,CASSSLSVASGNTIYF,TGTGCCAGCAGCTCCCTCTCAGTCGCCTCTGGAAACACCATATATTTT
TRBJ1-2,-,TRBV20-1,TRBD1,CSALPQGDGYTF,TGCAGTGCCTTACCACAGGGGGATGGCTACACCTTC
TRBJ2-7,-,TRBV19,TRBD1,CASKVGQGDYEQYF,TGTGCCAGTAAAGTGGGACAGGGGGACTACGAGCAGTACTTC